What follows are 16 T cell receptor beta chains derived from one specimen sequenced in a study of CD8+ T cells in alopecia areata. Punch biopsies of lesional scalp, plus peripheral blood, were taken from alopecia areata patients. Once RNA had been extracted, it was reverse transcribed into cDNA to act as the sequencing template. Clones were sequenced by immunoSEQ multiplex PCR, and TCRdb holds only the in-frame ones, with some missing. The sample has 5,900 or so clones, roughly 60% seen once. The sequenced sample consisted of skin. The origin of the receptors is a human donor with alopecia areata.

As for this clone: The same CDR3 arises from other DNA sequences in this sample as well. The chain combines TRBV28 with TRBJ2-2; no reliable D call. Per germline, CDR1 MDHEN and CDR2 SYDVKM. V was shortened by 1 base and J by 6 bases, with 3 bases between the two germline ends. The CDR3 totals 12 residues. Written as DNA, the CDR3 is TGTGCCAGCAGTTTATCAGCCGGGGAGCTGTTTTTT. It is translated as CASSLSAGELFF.

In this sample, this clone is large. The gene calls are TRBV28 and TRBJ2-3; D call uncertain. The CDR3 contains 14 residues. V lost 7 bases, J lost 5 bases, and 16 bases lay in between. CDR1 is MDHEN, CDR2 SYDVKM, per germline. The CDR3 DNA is TGTGCCAGCAAGAGCGACCCTTCACAAGATACGCAGTATTTT. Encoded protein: CASKSDPSQDTQYF.

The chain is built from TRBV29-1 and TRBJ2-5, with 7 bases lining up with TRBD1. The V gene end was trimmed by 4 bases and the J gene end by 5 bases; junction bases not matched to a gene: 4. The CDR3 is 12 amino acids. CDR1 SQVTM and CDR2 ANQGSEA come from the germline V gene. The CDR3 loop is CSVVGGEETQYF. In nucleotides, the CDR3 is TGCAGCGTTGTAGGGGGCGAGGAGACCCAGTACTTC.

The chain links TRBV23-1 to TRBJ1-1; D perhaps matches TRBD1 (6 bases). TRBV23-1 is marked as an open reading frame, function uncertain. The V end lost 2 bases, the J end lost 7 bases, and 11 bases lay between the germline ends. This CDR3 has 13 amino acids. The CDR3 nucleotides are TGCGCCAGCAGTCAACCCAGGGGAAGTGAAGCTTTCTTT. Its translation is CASSQPRGSEAFF.

CDR3 loop: CASSLGRQPYEQYF. The CDR3 nucleotides read TGTGCCAGCAGCTTAGGGAGGCAGCCCTACGAGCAGTACTTC. The J gene is TRBJ2-7, the V gene TRBV7-9; a possible D gene is TRBD2 (5 bases). CDR1 is SEHNR, CDR2 FQNEAQ, per germline (reference sequence). The ends were cut back, 1 base at V and 2 bases at J, with 9 bases in the middle. This CDR3 contains 14 residues. Using reference TRBV7-9 and TRBJ2-7 for the parts outside the CDR3, the full variable domain is DTGVSQNPRHKITKRGQNVTFRCDPISEHNRLYWYRQTLGQGPEFLTYFQNEAQLEKSRLLSDRFSAERPKGSFSTLEIQRTEQGDSAMYLCASSLGRQPYEQYFGPGTRLTVT.

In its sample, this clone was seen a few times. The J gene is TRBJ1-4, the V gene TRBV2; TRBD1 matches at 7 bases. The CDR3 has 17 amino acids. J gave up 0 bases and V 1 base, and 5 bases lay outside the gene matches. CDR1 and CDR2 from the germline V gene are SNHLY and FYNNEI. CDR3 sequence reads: CASSEGDRLSTNEKLFF. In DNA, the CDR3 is TGTGCCAGCAGTGAAGGGGACAGACTTTCAACTAATGAAAAACTGTTTTTT.

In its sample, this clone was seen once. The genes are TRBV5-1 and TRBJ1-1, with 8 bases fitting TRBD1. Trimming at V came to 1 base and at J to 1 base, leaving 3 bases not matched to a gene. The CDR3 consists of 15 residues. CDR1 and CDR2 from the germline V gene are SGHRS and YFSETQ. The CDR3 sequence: CASSLRTGSNTEAFF. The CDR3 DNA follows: TGCGCCAGCAGCTTGCGGACAGGGTCGAACACTGAAGCTTTCTTT.

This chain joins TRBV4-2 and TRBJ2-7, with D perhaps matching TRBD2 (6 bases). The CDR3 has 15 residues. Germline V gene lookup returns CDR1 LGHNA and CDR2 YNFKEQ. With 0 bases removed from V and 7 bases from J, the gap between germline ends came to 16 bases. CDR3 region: CASSQDGTPAGEQYF. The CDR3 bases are TGTGCCAGCAGCCAAGACGGGACTCCCGCGGGGGAGCAGTACTTC.

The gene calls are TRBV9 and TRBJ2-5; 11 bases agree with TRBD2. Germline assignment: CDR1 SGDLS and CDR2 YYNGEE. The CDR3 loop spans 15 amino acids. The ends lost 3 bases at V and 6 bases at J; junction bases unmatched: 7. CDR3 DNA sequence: TGTGCCAGCAGCGGTAGCGGGGGGGCCGGGAAGACCCAGTACTTC. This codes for CASSGSGGAGKTQYF.

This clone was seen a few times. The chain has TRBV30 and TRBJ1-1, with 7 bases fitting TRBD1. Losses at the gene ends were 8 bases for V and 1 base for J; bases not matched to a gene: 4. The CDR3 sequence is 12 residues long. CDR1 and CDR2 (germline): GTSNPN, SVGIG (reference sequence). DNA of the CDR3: TGTGCCGCAGGGGGAAGGAACACTGAAGCTTTCTTT. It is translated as CAAGGRNTEAFF.

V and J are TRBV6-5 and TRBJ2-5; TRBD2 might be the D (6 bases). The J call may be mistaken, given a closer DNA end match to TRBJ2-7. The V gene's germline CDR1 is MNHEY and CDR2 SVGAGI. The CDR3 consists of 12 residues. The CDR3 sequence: CASSRLAYEQYF. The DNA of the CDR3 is TGTGCCAGCAGTCGACTAGCCTACGAGCAGTACTTC.

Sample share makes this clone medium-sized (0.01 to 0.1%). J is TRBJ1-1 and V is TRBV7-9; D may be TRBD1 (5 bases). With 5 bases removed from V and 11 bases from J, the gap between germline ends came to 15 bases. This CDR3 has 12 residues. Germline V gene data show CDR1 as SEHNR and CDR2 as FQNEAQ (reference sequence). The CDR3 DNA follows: TGTGCCAGCAGCCCATTTAGGGGTGGGGCTTTCTTT. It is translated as CASSPFRGGAFF.

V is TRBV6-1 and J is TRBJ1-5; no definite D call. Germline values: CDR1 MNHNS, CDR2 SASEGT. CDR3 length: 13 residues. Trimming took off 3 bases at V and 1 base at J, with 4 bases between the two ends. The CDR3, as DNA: TGTGCCAGCAGTGAGTTCAGCAATCAGCCCCAGCATTTT. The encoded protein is CASSEFSNQPQHF.

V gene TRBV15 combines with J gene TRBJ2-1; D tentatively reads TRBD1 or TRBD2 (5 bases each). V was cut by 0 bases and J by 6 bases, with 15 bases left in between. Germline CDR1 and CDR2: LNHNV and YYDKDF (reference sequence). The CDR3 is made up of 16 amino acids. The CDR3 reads CATSREWTGTSNEQFF. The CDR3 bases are TGTGCCACCAGCAGAGAGTGGACGGGGACGTCCAATGAGCAGTTCTTC.

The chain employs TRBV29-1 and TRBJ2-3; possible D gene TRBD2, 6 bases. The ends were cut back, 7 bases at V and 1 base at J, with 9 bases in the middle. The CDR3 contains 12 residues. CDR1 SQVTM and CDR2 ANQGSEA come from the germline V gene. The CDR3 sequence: CSDSSGTDTQYF. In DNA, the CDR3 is TGCAGCGATTCTAGCGGCACAGATACGCAGTATTTT.

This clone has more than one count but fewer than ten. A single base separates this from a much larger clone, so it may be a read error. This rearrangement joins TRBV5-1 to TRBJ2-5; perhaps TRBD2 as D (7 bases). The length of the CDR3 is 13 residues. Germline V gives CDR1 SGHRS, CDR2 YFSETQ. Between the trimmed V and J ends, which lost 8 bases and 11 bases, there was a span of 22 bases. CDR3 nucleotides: TGCGCCAGGCAACTGGGGGGGGCGAAAGAGCAGTACTTC. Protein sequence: CARQLGGAKEQYF.